This T cell receptor beta chain is from a study of blood T cell repertoires in COVID-19. The data were produced by immunoSEQ multiplex PCR, yet TCRdb's version contains in-frame clones alone and is incomplete. Of around 300,000 clones in the sample, around 92% were seen once. Germline lookup yields CDR1 MDHEN and CDR2 SYDVKM. The germline V and J ends were trimmed by 7 bases and 4 bases, with 17 bases remaining between them. The CDR3 spans 14 residues. The sequencing input was PBMCs or T cells enriched from blood (not recorded which). The chain employs TRBV28 and TRBJ2-7; tentatively, D is TRBD1 (6 bases). The TCR comes from a woman between 55 and 75 years old who had recovered from COVID-19. CDR3 sequence: CASKGAQGAYEQYF. DNA for the CDR3: TGTGCCAGCAAAGGGGCACAGGGCGCATACGAGCAGTACTTC. Looking up the rest from reference TRBV28 and TRBJ2-7 gives the full variable domain: DVKVTQSSRYLVKRTGEKVFLECVQDMDHENMFWYRQDPGLGLRLIYFSYDVKMKEKGDIPEGYSVSREKKERFSLILESASTNQTSMYLCASKGAQGAYEQYFGPGTRLTVT.